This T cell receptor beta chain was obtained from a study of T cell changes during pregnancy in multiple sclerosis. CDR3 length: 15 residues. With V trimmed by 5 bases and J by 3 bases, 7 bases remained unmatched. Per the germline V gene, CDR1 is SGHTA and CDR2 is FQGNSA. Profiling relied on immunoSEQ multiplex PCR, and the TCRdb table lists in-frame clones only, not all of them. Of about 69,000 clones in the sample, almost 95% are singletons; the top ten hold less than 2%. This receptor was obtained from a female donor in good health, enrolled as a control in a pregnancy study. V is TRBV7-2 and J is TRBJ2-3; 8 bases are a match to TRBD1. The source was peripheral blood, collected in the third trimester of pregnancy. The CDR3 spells CASSPGGYGTDTQYF. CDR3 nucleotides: TGTGCCAGCAGCCCAGGGGGCTATGGGACAGATACGCAGTATTTT.